This TCR beta chain emerged from a study of blood T cell repertoires in COVID-19 (dated by TCRdb to 2020 to 2022). Regarding the research as a whole: Samples from collaborators originated in the United States, Italy and Spain and spanned both the acute and convalescent phases of COVID-19. Where available, HLA class I and class II types were taken from metadata supplied by the sample provider and were not determined by assay-based typing. The prospective study material was composed of cDNA or gDNA derived from T cells, B-cell-depleted T cells, or PBMCs. Samples came from the ongoing ImmuneRACE study (first 160 participants) plus 1,254 subjects from 6 global collaborators. Deeply sampled blood TCRbeta repertoires from subjects exposed to, actively infected with, or recovered from COVID-19 were included in the dataset. Nearly every sample came with metadata listing a de-identified subject ID, COVID-19 status, age in years and sex. The repertoires were released in a freely available public database meant as a resource for research on the immune response to SARS-CoV-2.

The immunoSEQ Assay, a bias-controlled multiplex PCR, was used to amplify TCRbeta CDR3 regions from genomic DNA. For the original study's pipeline: Within the assay, amplification of reference gene primers was used to estimate how many nucleated cells each sample contained. To quantify the absolute abundance of each unique TCRbeta CDR3 rearrangement, sequence reads were collapsed and filtered. For each sample, productive Simpson clonality was calculated by taking the square root of Simpson's diversity index across productive rearrangements. Not all clones reach the TCRdb copy of this immuneACCESS table, which keeps in-frame sequences only. Checked studies attribute under half of the gap to unresolved V genes and leave the rest unexplained. The D gene and trimming were derived from the DNA, and the V and J assignments and clone size from that table. The sample profile shows 120,000 or so clones; 85% to 90% of them were found once. Approximately 6.6% of the sample goes to the ten largest clones.

The CDR3, cysteine through phenylalanine, is 15 amino acids long. Left in the record is the CDR3 DNA by itself, 45 bases read in frame from the first base. V lost 0 bases and J lost 4 bases; the stretch between them is 14 bases long. For CDR1 and CDR2, the germline V gene (reference sequence) lists SGHNT and YYREEE. Each collaborating institution followed its own protocols to collect whole blood in K2EDTA tubes. For TCRbeta analysis, collaborator samples were shipped as frozen whole blood, as isolated PBMCs, or as DNA extracted from either sample type. Comments on this clone: The antigen it recognizes is unknown. The record has no base qualities; no much larger clone is one base away.

The paper's findings and limits, for the study overall: Clinical and demographic metadata were provided uncurated, with the amount varying by source and participant.

The TCR comes from a man at least 80 years old with active or convalescent COVID-19. This sequence uses TRBV5-4 and TRBJ2-7; the best D guess is TRBD2, with 6 bases matching. The material sequenced was peripheral blood. CDR3 region: CASSLGWGETYEQYF. The DNA reads as follows: TGTGCCAGCAGCTTGGGTTGGGGGGAAACGTACGAGCAGTACTTC.